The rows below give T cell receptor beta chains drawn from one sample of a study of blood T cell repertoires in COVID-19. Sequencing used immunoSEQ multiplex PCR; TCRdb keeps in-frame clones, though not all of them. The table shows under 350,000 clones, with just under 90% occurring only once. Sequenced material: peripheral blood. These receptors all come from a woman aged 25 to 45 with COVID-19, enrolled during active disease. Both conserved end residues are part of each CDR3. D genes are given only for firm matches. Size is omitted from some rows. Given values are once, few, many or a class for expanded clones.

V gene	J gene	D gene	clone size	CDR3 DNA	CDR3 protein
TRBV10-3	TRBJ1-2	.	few	TGTGCCATCAGTGAGGGCGGGTATGGCTACACCTTC	CAISEGGYGYTF
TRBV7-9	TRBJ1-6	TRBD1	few	TGTGCCAGCAGCTTAGCTTATGACAGGGGGAATAATTCACCCCTCCACTTT	CASSLAYDRGNNSPLHF
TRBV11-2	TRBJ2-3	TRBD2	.	TGTGCCAGCAGCGGTAGCGGGGGGGCGACTTATCTAAGCACAGATACGCAGTATTTT	CASSGSGGATYLSTDTQYF
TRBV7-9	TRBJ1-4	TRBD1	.	TGTGCCAGCAGCTTATCAGGGGGTACTAATGAAAAACTGTTTTTT	CASSLSGGTNEKLFF
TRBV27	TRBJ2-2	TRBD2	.	TGTGCCAGCAGTCTCCTCGGGAGGACCCGGGAGCTGTTTTTT	CASSLLGRTRELFF
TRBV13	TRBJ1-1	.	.	TGTGCCAGCAGCTTAGCGTACAGGATGACTGAAGCTTTCTTT	CASSLAYRMTEAFF
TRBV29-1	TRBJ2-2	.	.	TGCAGCGTTAGCGACTTGAACACCGGGGAGCTGTTTTTT	CSVSDLNTGELFF
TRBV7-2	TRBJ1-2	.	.	TGTGCCAGCAGCCCTTCGGAGTATTTTTATGGCTACACCTTC	CASSPSEYFYGYTF
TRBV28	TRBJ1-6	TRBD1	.	TGTGCCAGCAGTTTGACAGGGGGCACTAATTCACCCCTCCACTTT	CASSLTGGTNSPLHF
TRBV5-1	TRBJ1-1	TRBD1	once	TGCGCCAGCAGCGCGCGATGGGACAGATCTCTTGAAGCTTTCTTT	CASSARWDRSLEAFF
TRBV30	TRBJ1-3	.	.	TGTGCCTGGAGTGGCGGTAACTCTGGAAACACCATATATTTT	CAWSGGNSGNTIYF
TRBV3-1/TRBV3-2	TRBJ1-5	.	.	TGTGCCAGCAGCCCCGGGAGGGGGATCCACCTCAATCAGCCCCAGCATTTT	CASSPGRGIHLNQPQHF
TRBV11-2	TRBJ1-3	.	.	TGTGCCAGCAGTTTAACGGGCTCGGGGAACACCATATATTTT	CASSLTGSGNTIYF
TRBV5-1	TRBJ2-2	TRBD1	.	TGCGCCAGCAGCTTCCTGACAGGGGGCACCGGGGAGCTGTTTTTT	CASSFLTGGTGELFF
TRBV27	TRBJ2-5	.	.	TGTGCCAGCAATAACGCCGGGCCACAGGTAGAGACCCAGTACTTC	CASNNAGPQVETQYF
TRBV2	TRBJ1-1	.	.	TGTGCCAGCACAGGTAACACTGAAGCTTTCTTT	CASTGNTEAFF
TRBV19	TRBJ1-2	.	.	TGTGCCAGTAGTATCGGCGGGCAGCACTATGGCTACACCTTC	CASSIGGQHYGYTF
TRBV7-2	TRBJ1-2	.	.	TGTGCCAGCAGCTTAGAGTACAGCCACTATGGCTACACCTTC	CASSLEYSHYGYTF
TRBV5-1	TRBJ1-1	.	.	TGCGCCAGCAGCTTAGGACACCTGAACACTGAAGCTTTCTTT	CASSLGHLNTEAFF
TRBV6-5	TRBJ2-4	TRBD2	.	TGTGCCAGCAGTTACTTTGCCGGGACTAGCGGCTCGTTTCAGTACTTC	CASSYFAGTSGSFQYF
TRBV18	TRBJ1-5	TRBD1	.	TGTGCCAGCTCACCACCGGGGACAGGCCGGAATCAGCCCCAGCATTTT	CASSPPGTGRNQPQHF
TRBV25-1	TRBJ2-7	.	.	TGTGCCAGCGGTGCGCAGGGATTGGGCGAGCAGTACTTC	CASGAQGLGEQYF
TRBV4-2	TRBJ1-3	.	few	TGTGCCAGCAGCCAAGATCCCTTCGGGGGGGTGGATGGAAACACCATATATTTT	CASSQDPFGGVDGNTIYF
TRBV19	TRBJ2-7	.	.	TGTGCCAGTAGTGAGAACTACGGGATTTACGAGCAGTACTTC	CASSENYGIYEQYF
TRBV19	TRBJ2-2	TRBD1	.	TGTGCCATTAGACAGGGGTACACCGGGGAGCTGTTTTTT	CAIRQGYTGELFF
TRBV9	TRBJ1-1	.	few	TGTGCCAGCAGCCCTAGCCCCGATTCGAACACTGAAGCTTTCTTT	CASSPSPDSNTEAFF
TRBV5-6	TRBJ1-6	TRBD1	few	TGTGCCAGCAGCACAGGGACAGGGGGGGGTTCACCCCTCCACTTT	CASSTGTGGGSPLHF
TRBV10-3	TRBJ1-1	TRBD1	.	TGTGCCATCAGTGAACGACAGGGGGAGGCCACTGAAGCTTTCTTT	CAISERQGEATEAFF
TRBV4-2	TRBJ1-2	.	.	TGTGCCAGCAGCCTACCTTCGGTGGTTAACTATGGCTACACCTTC	CASSLPSVVNYGYTF
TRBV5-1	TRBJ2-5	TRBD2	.	TGCGCCAGCAGCTTGGGACTAGCTCGGGAGACCCAGTACTTC	CASSLGLARETQYF
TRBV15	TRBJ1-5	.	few	TGTGCCACCAGCAGAACAGGGAATCAGCCCCAGCATTTT	CATSRTGNQPQHF
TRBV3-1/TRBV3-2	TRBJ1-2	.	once	TGTGCCAGCACCTCACACCGGGGGACTGCCGGCTACACCTTC	CASTSHRGTAGYTF
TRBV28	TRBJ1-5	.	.	TGTGCCAGCAGTTGGGGGGTAGGGCAGCCCCAGCATTTT	CASSWGVGQPQHF
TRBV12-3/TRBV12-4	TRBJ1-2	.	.	TGTGCCAGCAGTTCTCTTCGTGGCTACACCTTC	CASSSLRGYTF
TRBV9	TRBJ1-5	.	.	TGTGCCAGCAGCGTAGAAGACAGCTTCAATCAGCCCCAGCATTTT	CASSVEDSFNQPQHF
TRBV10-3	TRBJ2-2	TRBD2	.	TGTGCCATCAGTGACGCGGGGGATACCGGGGAGCTGTTTTTT	CAISDAGDTGELFF
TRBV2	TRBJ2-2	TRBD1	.	TGTGCCAGCAGTAAAAGGGGGACAGGGAACGGGGAGCTGTTTTTT	CASSKRGTGNGELFF
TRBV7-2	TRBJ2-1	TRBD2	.	TGTGCCAGCAGCCCAGGGACTAGCAGGAATGAGCAGTTCTTC	CASSPGTSRNEQFF
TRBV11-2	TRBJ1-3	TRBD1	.	TGTGCCAGCAGCTTATGGACAGGAAGCACCATATATTTT	CASSLWTGSTIYF
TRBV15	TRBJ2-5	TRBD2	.	TGTGCCACCAGCAACAGACTAGCGGGGTGGGAGACCCAGTACTTC	CATSNRLAGWETQYF
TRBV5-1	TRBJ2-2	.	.	TGCGCCAGCAGCTTGGTGGCATCCGGGGAGCTGTTTTTT	CASSLVASGELFF
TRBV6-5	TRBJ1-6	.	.	TGTGCCAGCAGCTCCAAATCCGGGATTTCACCCCTCCACTTT	CASSSKSGISPLHF